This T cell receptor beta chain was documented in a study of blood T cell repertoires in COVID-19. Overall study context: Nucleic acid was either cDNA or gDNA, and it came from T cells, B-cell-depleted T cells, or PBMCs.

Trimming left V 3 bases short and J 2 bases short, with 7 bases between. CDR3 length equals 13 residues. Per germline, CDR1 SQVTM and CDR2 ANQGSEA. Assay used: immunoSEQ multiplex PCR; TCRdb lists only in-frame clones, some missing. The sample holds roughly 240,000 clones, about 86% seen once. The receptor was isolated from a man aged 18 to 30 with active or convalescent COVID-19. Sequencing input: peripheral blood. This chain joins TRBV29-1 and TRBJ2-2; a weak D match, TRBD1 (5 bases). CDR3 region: CSVDRDNTGELFF. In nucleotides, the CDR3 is TGCAGCGTTGACAGGGATAACACCGGGGAGCTGTTTTTT.